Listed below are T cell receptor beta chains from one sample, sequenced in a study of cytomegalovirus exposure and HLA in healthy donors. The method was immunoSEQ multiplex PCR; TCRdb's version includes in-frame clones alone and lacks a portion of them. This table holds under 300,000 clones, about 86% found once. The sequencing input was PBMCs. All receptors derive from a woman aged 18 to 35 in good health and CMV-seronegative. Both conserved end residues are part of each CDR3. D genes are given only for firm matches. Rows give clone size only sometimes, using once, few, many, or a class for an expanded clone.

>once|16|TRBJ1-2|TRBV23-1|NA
CASSQPRTAPNYGYTF
TGCGCCAGCAGTCAACCTCGGACAGCCCCCAACTATGGCTACACCTTC
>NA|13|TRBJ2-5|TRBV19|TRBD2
CASTGSGRETQYF
TGTGCCAGTACGGGTAGCGGGAGGGAGACCCAGTACTTC
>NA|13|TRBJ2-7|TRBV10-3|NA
CAISEGTRGEQYF
TGTGCCATCAGTGAGGGGACCAGGGGAGAGCAGTACTTC
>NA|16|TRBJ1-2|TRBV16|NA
CASSQYRNRADYGYTF
TGTGCCAGCAGCCAATACAGGAACAGGGCCGACTATGGCTACACCTTC
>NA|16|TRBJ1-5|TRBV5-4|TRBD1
CASSFGQGEGGQPQHF
TGTGCCAGCAGCTTCGGACAGGGTGAAGGAGGGCAGCCCCAGCATTTT
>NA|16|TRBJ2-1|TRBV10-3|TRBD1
CAISLGQASSYNEQFF
TGTGCCATCAGCCTTGGACAGGCGAGCTCCTACAATGAGCAGTTCTTC
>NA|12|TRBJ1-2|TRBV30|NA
CAWERQVYGYTF
TGTGCCTGGGAAAGACAGGTCTATGGCTACACCTTC
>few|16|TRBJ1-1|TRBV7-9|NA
CASSYYRRRGNTEAFF
TGTGCCAGCAGTTACTACCGAAGAAGGGGAAACACTGAAGCTTTCTTT
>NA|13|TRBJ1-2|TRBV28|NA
CASSLGQNYGYTF
TGTGCCAGCAGTCTTGGACAGAACTATGGCTACACCTTC
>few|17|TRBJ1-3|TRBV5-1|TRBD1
CASSQNPGTGAGNTIYF
TGCGCCAGCAGCCAAAACCCCGGGACAGGGGCTGGAAACACCATATATTTT
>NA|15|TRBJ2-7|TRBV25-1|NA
CASSDSLGGVLEQYF
TGTGCCAGCAGTGATAGTCTAGGGGGAGTACTCGAGCAGTACTTC
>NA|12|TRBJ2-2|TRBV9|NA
CASSPQGGELFF
TGTGCCAGCAGCCCTCAGGGAGGGGAGCTGTTTTTT
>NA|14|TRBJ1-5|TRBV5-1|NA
CASSSGQPNQPQHF
TGCGCCAGCAGCTCTGGACAGCCGAATCAGCCCCAGCATTTT
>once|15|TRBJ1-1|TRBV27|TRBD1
CASSLSGTGGAEAFF
TGTGCCAGCAGTTTATCGGGTACAGGGGGGGCTGAAGCTTTCTTT
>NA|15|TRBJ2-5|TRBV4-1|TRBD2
CASSPGLAGEETQYF
TGCGCCAGCAGTCCTGGACTAGCGGGAGAAGAGACCCAGTACTTC
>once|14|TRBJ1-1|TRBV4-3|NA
CASSQAIGVTEAFF
TGCGCCAGCAGCCAAGCTATCGGGGTGACTGAAGCTTTCTTT
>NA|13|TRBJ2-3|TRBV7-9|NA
CASSVEGADTQYF
TGTGCCAGCAGCGTTGAGGGCGCAGATACGCAGTATTTT
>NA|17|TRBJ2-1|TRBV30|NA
CAWSVRSAMGRYNEQFF
TGTGCCTGGAGTGTACGTTCTGCTATGGGGCGTTACAATGAGCAGTTCTTC
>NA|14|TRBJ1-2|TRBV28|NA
CASSPDRANYGYTF
TGTGCCAGCAGTCCTGACAGAGCTAACTATGGCTACACCTTC
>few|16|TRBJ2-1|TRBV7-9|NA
CASSSTPLDRDNEQFF
TGTGCCAGCAGCTCAACCCCCCTTGATAGAGACAATGAGCAGTTCTTC
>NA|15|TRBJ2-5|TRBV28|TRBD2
CASSSTSGGERTQYF
TGTGCCAGCAGTTCGACCAGCGGGGGAGAGAGGACCCAGTACTTC
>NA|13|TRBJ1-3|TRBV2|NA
CASTGPGGNTIYF
TGTGCCAGCACTGGGCCGGGGGGAAACACCATATATTTT
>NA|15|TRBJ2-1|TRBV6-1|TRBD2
CASSESGLAGWGQFF
TGTGCCAGCAGTGAATCGGGACTAGCGGGATGGGGGCAGTTCTTC
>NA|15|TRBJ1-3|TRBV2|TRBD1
CASRVDRGEGNTIYF
TGTGCCAGCAGGGTTGACAGGGGCGAGGGAAACACCATATATTTT
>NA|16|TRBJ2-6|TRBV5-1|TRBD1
CASSLGQTSGANVLTF
TGCGCCAGCAGCCTGGGACAGACCTCTGGGGCCAACGTCCTGACTTTC
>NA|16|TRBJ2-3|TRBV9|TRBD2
CASSAGLAGVENTQYF
TGTGCCAGCAGCGCAGGACTAGCGGGAGTAGAGAATACGCAGTATTTT
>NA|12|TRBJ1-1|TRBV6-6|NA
CASSYGQGSAFF
TGTGCCAGCAGTTACGGGCAGGGAAGCGCTTTCTTT
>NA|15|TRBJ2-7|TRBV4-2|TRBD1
CASSQERGQAYEQYF
TGTGCCAGCAGCCAAGAAAGGGGACAGGCCTACGAGCAGTACTTC
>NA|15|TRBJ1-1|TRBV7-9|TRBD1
CASSSRQGKVTEAFF
TGTGCCAGCAGCTCCAGACAGGGGAAGGTGACTGAAGCTTTCTTT
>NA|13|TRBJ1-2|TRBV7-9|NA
CGIVQLANYGYTF
TGTGGGATAGTACAGCTCGCTAACTATGGCTACACCTTC
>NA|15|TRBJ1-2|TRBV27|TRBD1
CASSPRQGPNYGYTF
TGTGCCAGCAGTCCACGACAGGGACCTAACTATGGCTACACCTTC
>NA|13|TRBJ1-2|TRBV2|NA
CASRAQGLYGYTF
TGTGCCAGCAGAGCGCAGGGCCTCTATGGCTACACCTTC
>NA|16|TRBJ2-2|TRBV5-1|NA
CASSILTASNTGELFF
TGCGCCAGCAGCATCCTGACAGCATCGAACACCGGGGAGCTGTTTTTT
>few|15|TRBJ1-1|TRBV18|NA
CASSPRGGLNTEAFF
TGTGCCAGCTCACCACGTGGAGGCCTGAACACTGAAGCTTTCTTT
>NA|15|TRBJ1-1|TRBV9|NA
CASSVRGLTGAEAFF
TGTGCCAGCAGCGTAAGAGGCTTAACAGGAGCTGAAGCTTTCTTT
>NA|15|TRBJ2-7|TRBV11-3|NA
CASSATAGWAYEQYF
TGTGCCAGCAGCGCCACAGCAGGTTGGGCCTACGAGCAGTACTTC
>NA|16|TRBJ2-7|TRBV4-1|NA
CASSQADPGAPSEQYF
TGCGCCAGCAGCCAAGCAGACCCAGGGGCCCCCAGCGAGCAGTACTTC
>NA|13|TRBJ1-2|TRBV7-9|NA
CASSLTETGGYTF
TGTGCCAGCAGCTTAACCGAAACGGGAGGCTACACCTTC
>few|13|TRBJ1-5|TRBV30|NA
CAWSVRGRQPQHF
TGTGCCTGGAGTGTACGAGGTCGTCAGCCCCAGCATTTT
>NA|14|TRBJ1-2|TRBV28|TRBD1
CASSWGQGAVGYTF
TGTGCCAGCAGCTGGGGACAGGGGGCGGTTGGCTACACCTTC
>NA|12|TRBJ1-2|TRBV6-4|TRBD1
CASRDRGIGYTF
TGTGCCAGCAGGGACAGGGGGATTGGCTACACCTTC
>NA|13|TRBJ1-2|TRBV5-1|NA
CASSLDSNGGYTF
TGCGCCAGCAGCCTGGACAGTAACGGTGGCTACACCTTC
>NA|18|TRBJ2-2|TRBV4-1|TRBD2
CASSHRTSGRTNTGELFF
TGCGCCAGCAGCCACCGGACTAGCGGGAGGACTAACACCGGGGAGCTGTTTTTT
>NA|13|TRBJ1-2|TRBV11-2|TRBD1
CASSEGTGHGYTF
TGTGCCAGCAGCGAGGGGACAGGTCATGGCTACACCTTC
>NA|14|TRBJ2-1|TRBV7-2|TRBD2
CASGLAGTYNEQFF
TGTGCCAGCGGACTAGCGGGGACGTACAATGAGCAGTTCTTC
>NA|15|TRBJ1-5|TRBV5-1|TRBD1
CASSPVEGAKQPQHF
TGCGCCAGCAGCCCCGTGGAGGGGGCTAAGCAGCCCCAGCATTTT
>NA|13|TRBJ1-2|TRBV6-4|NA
CASSEGRGYGYTF
TGTGCCAGCAGTGAAGGGAGAGGCTATGGCTACACCTTC
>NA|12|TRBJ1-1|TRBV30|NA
CAWSPAGTEAFF
TGTGCCTGGAGTCCCGCGGGGACTGAAGCTTTCTTT
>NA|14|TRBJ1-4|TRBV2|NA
CASSVGQLNEKLFF
TGTGCCAGCAGTGTAGGACAGCTCAATGAAAAACTGTTTTTT